The 10 T cell receptor beta chains below were found in one sample sequenced in a study of T cells after yellow fever vaccination (dated by TCRdb to 2018 to 2020). In light of the paper, this sample's treatment or condition label describes: live attenuated yellow fever vaccine strain. Library creation used 5' RACE. This sample was sequenced with an Illumina NovaSeq 6000. TCRdb reran the public reads through fastp at Q25 and MiXCR, keeping productive beta chains. Rows are unified per CDR3 protein, each entry keeping the most common DNA and genes. This sample gives a few hundred thousand distinct CDR3 sequences in total; roughly 5.6% of them show up just once. Less than 3.5% of the sample goes to the ten largest clones. Sample: CD4+ T cells sorted from PBMCs, taken on the day of the yellow fever booster vaccination. The receptors here all came from a young man who received the YFV17D yellow fever vaccine.

This clonotype came up a few times. The rearrangement links TRBV20-1 to TRBJ2-5, with 7 bases fitting TRBD1. Looked up from germline, CDR1 is DFQATT and CDR2 is SNEGSKA (reference sequence). This CDR3 is 15 amino acids long. Germline trimming cut 2 bases from V and 9 bases from J; bases unmatched to any gene: 15. The chain's CDR3 is CSARNLQGPLYPQYF. CDR3 DNA sequence: TGCAGTGCTAGAAATCTACAGGGGCCACTATACCCCCAGTACTTC.

This clonotype occurred a few times. The chain employs TRBV3-1 and TRBJ2-5, with 7 bases aligning to TRBD2. The CDR3 is made up of 14 amino acids. Germline trimming cut 1 base from V and 1 base from J; bases unmatched to any gene: 0. CDR1 LGHDT and CDR2 YNNKEL come from the germline V gene (reference sequence). Here the CDR3 reads CASSQGTSQETQYF. As DNA, the CDR3 is TGTGCCAGCAGCCAAGGGACTAGCCAAGAGACCCAGTACTTC.

Many counts were recorded for this clonotype. The V gene is TRBV5-1, the J gene TRBJ1-2; D unclear. V shed 0 bases and J shed 4 bases, with 10 bases lying between them. This CDR3 has 14 residues. CDR1 and CDR2 from the germline V gene are SGHRS and YFSETQ. The CDR3 DNA follows: TGCGCCAGCAGCTTGGGAGGCAGACTCTATGGCTACACCTTC. This encodes CASSLGGRLYGYTF. The entire variable domain, with the rest obtained from reference TRBV5-1 and TRBJ1-2, is as follows: KAGVTQTPRYLIKTRGQQVTLSCSPISGHRSVSWYQQTPGQGLQFLFEYFSETQRNKGNFPGRFSGRQFSNSRSEMNVSTLELGDSALYLCASSLGGRLYGYTFGSGTRLTVV.

The J gene is TRBJ2-6, the V gene TRBV20-1, with D uncertain. V lost 2 bases, J lost 0 bases, and 11 bases lay in between. Germline assignment: CDR1 DFQATT and CDR2 SNEGSKA (reference sequence). CDR3 length equals 16 residues. CDR3 bases: TGCAGTGCTAGAAGGTCTGGTCTCTCTGGGGCCAACGTCCTGACTTTC. Its protein product is CSARRSGLSGANVLTF.

V is TRBV5-1 and J is TRBJ1-1; no firm D call. Germline values: CDR1 SGHRS, CDR2 YFSETQ. Trimming removed 7 bases at V and 0 bases at J, with 10 bases between. The CDR3 sequence is 13 residues long. DNA for the CDR3: TGCGCCAGCCAGTTCCTCTTGAACACTGAAGCTTTCTTT. Encoded protein: CASQFLLNTEAFF. Full variable domain (outside the CDR3, taken from reference TRBV5-1 and TRBJ1-1): KAGVTQTPRYLIKTRGQQVTLSCSPISGHRSVSWYQQTPGQGLQFLFEYFSETQRNKGNFPGRFSGRQFSNSRSEMNVSTLELGDSALYLCASQFLLNTEAFFGQGTRLTVV.

This chain joins TRBV5-1 and TRBJ2-3; 8 nucleotides match TRBD1. Losses at the gene ends were 4 bases for V and 2 bases for J; bases not matched to a gene: 9. CDR1 is SGHRS and CDR2 is YFSETQ in the germline V gene. This CDR3 has 16 amino acids. The CDR3 DNA follows: TGCGCCAGCAGCCACTCAAGGACAGGGATCACAGATACGCAGTATTTT. Translating gives CASSHSRTGITDTQYF.

This sequence joins TRBV20-1 and TRBJ2-1; the match to TRBD2 covers 8 bases. The CDR3 has 13 amino acids. With V trimmed by 3 bases and J by 7 bases, 5 bases remained unmatched. Germline CDR1 reads DFQATT; CDR2 reads SNEGSKA (reference sequence). CDR3 protein: CSASGGASNEQFF. The CDR3 region has the DNA TGCAGTGCTAGCGGGGGGGCGAGTAATGAGCAGTTCTTC.

The V and J genes are TRBV4-1 and TRBJ1-1, with D possibly matching TRBD1 (6 bases). The V gene's germline CDR1 is MGHRA and CDR2 YSYEKL. The CDR3 runs 17 residues. V gave up 1 base and J gave up 5 bases, with 20 bases separating them. This CDR3 reads CASSQGGTRGARTEAFF. CDR3 nucleotides: TGCGCCAGCAGCCAAGGGGGAACGCGGGGGGCAAGAACTGAAGCTTTCTTT.

This clonotype showed up many times. The chain is built from TRBV12-3 or TRBV12-4 and TRBJ2-1; 11 bases are shared with TRBD2. This CDR3 comprises 14 residues. V trimming: 5 bases; J trimming: 8 bases; junction bases outside the gene matches: 5. The CDR3 region has the DNA TGTGCCAGCAGTCTGACTAGCGGGGACGATGAGCAGTTCTTC. It codes for CASSLTSGDDEQFF.

This clonotype appeared a few times. The rearrangement links TRBV20-1 to TRBJ2-3, with D possibly matching TRBD2 (6 bases). Trimming shortened V by 5 bases and J by 4 bases, and 19 bases separated the two germline ends. This CDR3 is 15 amino acids long. Germline assignment: CDR1 DFQATT and CDR2 SNEGSKA (reference sequence). The CDR3 spells CSAAVAGLGADTQYF. CDR3 bases: TGCAGTGCTGCGGTGGCGGGGTTGGGGGCAGATACGCAGTATTTT.